This TCR beta chain was retrieved from a study of cytomegalovirus exposure and HLA in healthy donors. Study-wide background: As an earlier analysis found, about 179 million T cells yielded over 95 million unique TCR beta sequences. Study-level results: DRB1 had the most TCR associations and HLA-C the fewest, a later analysis found, with rates varying by HLA locus. Information on immune exposure was restricted to one variable (CMV serostatus).

This clone was seen a few times. Its target is unknown. The V segment lost 0 bases and the J segment 6 bases; nucleotides outside the gene matches: 7. Germline lookup yields CDR1 MGHDK and CDR2 SYGVNS. There are 17 residues in the CDR3. The PCR had 60 Vbeta and 13 Jbeta primers. The protocol was immunoSEQ multiplex PCR, while the TCRdb copy is restricted to in-frame clones and leaves out a portion. The data show around 150,000 clones, with roughly 8.8% seen just once and roughly 7% held by the top ten. The clonotype originates from a middle-aged woman in good health and CMV-seropositive. This chain uses TRBV25-1 with TRBJ1-6; 8 nucleotides match TRBD1. The specimen sequenced was PBMCs. CDR3 DNA sequence: TGTGCCAGCAGTGAATACGACAGGGGCATGAGTAATTCACCCCTCCACTTT. Translation: CASSEYDRGMSNSPLHF.